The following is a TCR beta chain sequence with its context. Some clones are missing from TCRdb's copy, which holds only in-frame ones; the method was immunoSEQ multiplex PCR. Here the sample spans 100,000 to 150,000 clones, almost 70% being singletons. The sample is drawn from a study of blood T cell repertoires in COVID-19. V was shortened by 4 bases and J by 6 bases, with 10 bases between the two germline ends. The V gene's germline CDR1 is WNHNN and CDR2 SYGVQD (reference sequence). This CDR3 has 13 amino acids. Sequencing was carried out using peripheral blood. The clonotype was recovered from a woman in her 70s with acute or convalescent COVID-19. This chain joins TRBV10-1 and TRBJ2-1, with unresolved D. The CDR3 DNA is TGCGCCAGCAGTGCGATAGCCAGCAATGAGCAGTTCTTC. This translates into CASSAIASNEQFF.